This paragraph reports one TCR beta chain. Its antigen is currently unknown. Study processing details: With immunoSEQ giving junction-only sequences and no quality scores, filtering differed. Some clones are missing from TCRdb's copy, which holds only in-frame ones; the method was immunoSEQ multiplex PCR. D and trimming come from the DNA, and the V and J calls and clone size come from that table. The data hold approximately 400,000 clones, with about 96% observed a single time. The record originates from a study of shared clonotypes between healthy human individuals. Findings of the study overall: In general, naive subsets displayed greater estimated richness than memory subsets did.

Germline CDR1 is SGHVS and CDR2 is FQNEAQ. The V gene lost 4 bases and the J gene lost 3 bases, with 10 bases spanning the gap. There are 14 residues in the CDR3. The specimen sequenced was memory CD8+ T cells sorted from blood. Subset meaning: CD45RO+ cells pooled with CCR7-negative TemRA cells. The TCR comes from a man aged 25 to 40 in good health. The J gene is TRBJ1-5, the V gene TRBV7-8; D unresolved. CDR3 sequence (DNA): TGTGCCAGCAGCTACGAGGCGATCAATCAGCCCCAGCATTTT. Its protein product is CASSYEAINQPQHF.